The clone carrying this T cell receptor beta chain occurred a few times. Its antigen is not identified. RNA transcripts yielded amplified TCR beta CDR3 regions. HTBI primers were the set used in a first-round RT-PCR of the TCR CDR3. TCRdb reprocessed the multiplex PCR reads with MiXCR, giving one entry per CDR3 protein. The sample yields some 580,000 distinct CDR3 sequences, roughly 16% seen once. The data were obtained in a study of T cells in Graves' hyperthyroidism and ophthalmopathy. Study-level findings and limits: Onset of ophthalmopathy came a median about 6.5 months after the model predicted it.

The V and J ends lost 0 bases and 4 bases respectively, with 5 bases between them. This CDR3 comprises 13 residues. Looked up from germline, CDR1 is SGHRS and CDR2 is YFSETQ. The sample taken for sequencing was blood. The chain employs TRBV5-1 and TRBJ1-3; no clear D. The sequence came from a woman in her thirties or forties with Graves' ophthalmopathy. The CDR3 reads CASSLVSGNTIYF. As DNA, the CDR3 is TGCGCCAGCAGCTTGGTATCGGGAAACACCATATATTTT.